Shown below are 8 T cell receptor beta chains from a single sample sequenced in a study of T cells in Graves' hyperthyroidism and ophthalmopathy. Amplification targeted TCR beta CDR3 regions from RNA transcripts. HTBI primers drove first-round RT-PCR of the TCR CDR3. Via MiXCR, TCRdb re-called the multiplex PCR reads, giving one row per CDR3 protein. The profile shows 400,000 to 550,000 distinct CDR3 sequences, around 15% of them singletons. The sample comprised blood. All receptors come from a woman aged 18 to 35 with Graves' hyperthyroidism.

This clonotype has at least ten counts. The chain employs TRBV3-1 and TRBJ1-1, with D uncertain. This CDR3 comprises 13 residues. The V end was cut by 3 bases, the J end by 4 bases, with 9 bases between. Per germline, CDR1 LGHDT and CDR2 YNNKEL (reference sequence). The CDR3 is CASSQGGFTEAFF. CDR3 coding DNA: TGTGCCAGCAGCCAGGGTGGATTCACTGAAGCTTTCTTT. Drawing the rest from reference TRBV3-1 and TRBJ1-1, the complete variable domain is DTAVSQTPKYLVTQMGNDKSIKCEQNLGHDTMYWYKQDSKKFLKIMFSYNNKELIINETVPNRFSPKSPDKAHLNLHINSLELGDSAVYFCASSQGGFTEAFFGQGTRLTVV.

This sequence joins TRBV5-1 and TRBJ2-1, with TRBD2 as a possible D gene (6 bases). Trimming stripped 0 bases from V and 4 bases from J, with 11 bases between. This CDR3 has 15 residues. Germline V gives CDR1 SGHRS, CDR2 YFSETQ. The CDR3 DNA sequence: TGCGCCAGCAGCTTGGAAGGCGGGAAATACAATGAGCAGTTCTTC. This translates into CASSLEGGKYNEQFF.

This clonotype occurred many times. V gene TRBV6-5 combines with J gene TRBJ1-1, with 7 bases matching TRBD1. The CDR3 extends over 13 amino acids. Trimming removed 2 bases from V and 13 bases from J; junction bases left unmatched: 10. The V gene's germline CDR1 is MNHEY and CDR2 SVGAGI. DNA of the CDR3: TGTGCCAGCAGTTACGGGCCAGGGGGTACGGTTTTCTTT. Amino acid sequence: CASSYGPGGTVFF.

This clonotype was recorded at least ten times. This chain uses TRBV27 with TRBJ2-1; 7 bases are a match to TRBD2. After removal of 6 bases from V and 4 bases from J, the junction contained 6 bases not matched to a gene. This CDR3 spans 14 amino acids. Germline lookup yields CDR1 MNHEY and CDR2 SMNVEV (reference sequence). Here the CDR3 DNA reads TGTGCCAGCAGCGGGGGGTTCGTATACAATGAGCAGTTCTTC. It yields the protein CASSGGFVYNEQFF.

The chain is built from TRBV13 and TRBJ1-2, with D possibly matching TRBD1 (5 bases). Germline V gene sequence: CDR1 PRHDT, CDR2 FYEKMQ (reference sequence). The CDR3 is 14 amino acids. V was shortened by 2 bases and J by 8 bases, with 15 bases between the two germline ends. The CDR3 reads CASSLPSTDRGYTF. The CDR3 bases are TGTGCCAGCAGCTTACCCTCGACAGACCGCGGCTACACCTTC.

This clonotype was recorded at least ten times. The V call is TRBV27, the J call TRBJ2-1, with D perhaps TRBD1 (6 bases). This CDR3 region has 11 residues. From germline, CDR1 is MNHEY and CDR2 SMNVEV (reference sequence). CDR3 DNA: TGTGCTGAAAGGGGGTCCGATGAGCAGTTCTTC. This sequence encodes CAERGSDEQFF.

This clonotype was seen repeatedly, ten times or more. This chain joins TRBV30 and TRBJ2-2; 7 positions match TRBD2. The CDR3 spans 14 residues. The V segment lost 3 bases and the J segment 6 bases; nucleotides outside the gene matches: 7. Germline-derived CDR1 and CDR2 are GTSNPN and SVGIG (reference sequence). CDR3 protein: CAWRPGGLAGELFF. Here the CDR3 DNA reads TGTGCCTGGAGGCCCGGGGGGTTAGCCGGGGAGCTGTTTTTT.

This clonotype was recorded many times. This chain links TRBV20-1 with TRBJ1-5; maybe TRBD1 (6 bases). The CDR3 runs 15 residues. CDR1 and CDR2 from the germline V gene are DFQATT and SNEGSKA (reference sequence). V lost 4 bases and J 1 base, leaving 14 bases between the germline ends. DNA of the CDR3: TGCAGTGCTATAACAGGGCAGTCAAGCAATCAGCCCCAGCATTTT. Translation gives CSAITGQSSNQPQHF.